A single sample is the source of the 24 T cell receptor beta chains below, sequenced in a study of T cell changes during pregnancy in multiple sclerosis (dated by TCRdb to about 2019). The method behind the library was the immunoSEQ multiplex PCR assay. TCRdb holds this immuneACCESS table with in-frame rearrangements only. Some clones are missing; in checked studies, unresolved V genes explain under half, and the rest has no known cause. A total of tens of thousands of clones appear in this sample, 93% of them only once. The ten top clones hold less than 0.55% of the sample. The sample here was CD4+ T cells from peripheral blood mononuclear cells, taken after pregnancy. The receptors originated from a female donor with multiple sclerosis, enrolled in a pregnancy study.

This CDR3 reads CASSGQISTDTQYF. DNA of the CDR3: TGCGCCAGCAGTGGGCAGATCAGCACAGATACGCAGTATTTT. The chain carries TRBV10-1 and TRBJ2-3, with D unresolved. The CDR3 has 14 amino acids. Trimming pared 4 bases from V and 0 bases from J, leaving 8 bases between. CDR1 WNHNN and CDR2 SYGVQD come from the germline V gene (reference sequence).

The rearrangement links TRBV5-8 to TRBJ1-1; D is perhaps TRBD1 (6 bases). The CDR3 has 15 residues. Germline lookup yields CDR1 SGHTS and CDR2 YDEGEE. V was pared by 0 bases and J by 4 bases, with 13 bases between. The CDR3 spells CASSLAGGRRTEAFF. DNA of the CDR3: TGTGCCAGCAGCTTGGCGGGGGGGCGCCGCACTGAAGCTTTCTTT.

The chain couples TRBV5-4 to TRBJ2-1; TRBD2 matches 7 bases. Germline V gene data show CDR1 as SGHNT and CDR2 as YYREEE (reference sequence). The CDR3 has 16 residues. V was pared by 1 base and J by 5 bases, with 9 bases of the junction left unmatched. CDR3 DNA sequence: TGTGCCAGCAGCTTGCCCCCCGGGGGGAGTGACAATGAGCAGTTCTTC. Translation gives CASSLPPGGSDNEQFF.

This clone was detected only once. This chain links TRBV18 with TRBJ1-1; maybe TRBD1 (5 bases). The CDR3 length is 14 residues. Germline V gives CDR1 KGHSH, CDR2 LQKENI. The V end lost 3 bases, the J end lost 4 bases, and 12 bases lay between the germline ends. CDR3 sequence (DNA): TGTGCCAGCTCACCCGGGGGACGGAGCACTGAAGCTTTCTTT. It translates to CASSPGGRSTEAFF.

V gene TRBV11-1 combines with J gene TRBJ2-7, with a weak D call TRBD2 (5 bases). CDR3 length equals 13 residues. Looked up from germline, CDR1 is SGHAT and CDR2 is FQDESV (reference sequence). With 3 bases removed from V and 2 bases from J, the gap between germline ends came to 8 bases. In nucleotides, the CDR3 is TGTGCCAGCAGCTTGTCGGGGACCTACGAGCAGTACTTC. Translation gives CASSLSGTYEQYF.

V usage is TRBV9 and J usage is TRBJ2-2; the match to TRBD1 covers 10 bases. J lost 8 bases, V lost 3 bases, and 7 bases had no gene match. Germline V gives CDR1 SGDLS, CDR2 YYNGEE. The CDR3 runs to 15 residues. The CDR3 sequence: CASSATGGLPGELFF. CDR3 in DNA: TGTGCCAGCAGCGCGACAGGGGGCCTGCCGGGGGAGCTGTTTTTT.

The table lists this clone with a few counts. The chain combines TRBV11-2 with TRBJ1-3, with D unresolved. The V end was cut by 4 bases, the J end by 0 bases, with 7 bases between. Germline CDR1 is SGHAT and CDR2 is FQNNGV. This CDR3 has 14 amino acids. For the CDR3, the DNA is TGTGCCAGCAGCTCCGTTCTCTCTGGAAACACCATATATTTT. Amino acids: CASSSVLSGNTIYF.

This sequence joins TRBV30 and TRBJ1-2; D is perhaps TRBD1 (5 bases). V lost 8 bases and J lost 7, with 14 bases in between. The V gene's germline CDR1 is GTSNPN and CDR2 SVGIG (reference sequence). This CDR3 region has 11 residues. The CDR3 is CALLWGSGYTF. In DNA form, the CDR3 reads TGTGCCCTCCTATGGGGCAGTGGCTACACCTTC.

The CDR3 DNA follows: TGTGCCAGCAGCGGGGACAGCCATGAAGCTTTCTTT. Amino acids: CASSGDSHEAFF. The genes are TRBV2 and TRBJ1-1, with 7 bases matching TRBD1. This CDR3 contains 12 residues. Germline CDR1 SNHLY, CDR2 FYNNEI. J lost 7 bases, V lost 6 bases, and 5 bases had no gene match.

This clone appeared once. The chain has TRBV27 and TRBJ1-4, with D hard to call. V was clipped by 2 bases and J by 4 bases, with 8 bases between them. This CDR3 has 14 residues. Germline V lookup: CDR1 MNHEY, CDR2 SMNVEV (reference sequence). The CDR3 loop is CASSLTRFNEKLFF. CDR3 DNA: TGTGCCAGCAGTTTAACCAGGTTTAATGAAAAACTGTTTTTT.

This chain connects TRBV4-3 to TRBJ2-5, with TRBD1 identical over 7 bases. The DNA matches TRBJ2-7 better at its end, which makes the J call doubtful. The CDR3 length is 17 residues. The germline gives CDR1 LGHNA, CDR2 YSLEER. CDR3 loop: CASSQGGGRGKLYEQYF. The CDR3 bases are TGCGCCAGCAGCCAAGGTGGCGGCAGGGGGAAACTCTACGAGCAGTACTTC.

The CDR3 nucleotides are TGCGCCAGCAGCTCGCTAACAGCACCTGAAGCTTTCTTT. This encodes CASSSLTAPEAFF. The gene calls are TRBV5-1 and TRBJ1-1, with D unresolved. CDR1 is SGHRS, CDR2 YFSETQ, per germline. The V and J ends lost 3 bases and 6 bases respectively, with 12 bases between them. CDR3 length: 13 amino acids.

The CDR3 region has the DNA TGTGCCAGCAGCTTATCTGGACAGGTGAACACTGAAGCTTTCTTT. It is translated as CASSLSGQVNTEAFF. V usage is TRBV7-3 and J usage is TRBJ1-1; 7 nucleotides match TRBD1. CDR1 is SGHTA, CDR2 FQGTGA, per germline. V was pared by 2 bases and J by 0 bases, with 3 bases of the junction left unmatched. The CDR3 extends over 15 amino acids.

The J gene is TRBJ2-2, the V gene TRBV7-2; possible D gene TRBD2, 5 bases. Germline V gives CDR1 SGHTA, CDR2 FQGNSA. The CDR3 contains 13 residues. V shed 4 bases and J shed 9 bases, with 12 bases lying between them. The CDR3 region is CASSSDYARELFF. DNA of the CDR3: TGTGCCAGCAGCTCTGACTACGCCCGGGAGCTGTTTTTT.

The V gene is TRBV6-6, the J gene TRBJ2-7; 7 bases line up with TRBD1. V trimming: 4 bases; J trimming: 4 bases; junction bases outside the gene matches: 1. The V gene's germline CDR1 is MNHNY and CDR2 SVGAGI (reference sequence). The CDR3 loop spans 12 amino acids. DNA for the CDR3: TGTGCCAGCAGTTGGGGACAGTACGAGCAGTACTTC. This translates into CASSWGQYEQYF.

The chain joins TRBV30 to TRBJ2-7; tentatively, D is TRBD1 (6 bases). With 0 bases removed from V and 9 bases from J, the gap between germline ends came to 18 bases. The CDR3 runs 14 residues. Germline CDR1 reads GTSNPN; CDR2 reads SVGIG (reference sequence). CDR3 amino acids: CAWSVIAGAPGQYF. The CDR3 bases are TGTGCCTGGAGTGTAATTGCAGGGGCTCCCGGGCAGTACTTC.

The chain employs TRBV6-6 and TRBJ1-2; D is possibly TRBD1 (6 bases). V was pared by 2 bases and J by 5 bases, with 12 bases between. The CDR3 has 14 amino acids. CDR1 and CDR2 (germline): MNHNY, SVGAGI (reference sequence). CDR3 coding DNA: TGTGCCAGCAGTTACGCCCAGGGGCGGTATGGCTACACCTTC. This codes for CASSYAQGRYGYTF.

The CDR3 sequence is CASSGDRTGARVAFF. The CDR3 DNA is TGTGCCAGCAGTGGAGACAGGACAGGGGCCCGGGTAGCTTTCTTT. The rearrangement uses TRBV6-6 and TRBJ1-1; 9 nucleotides line up with TRBD1. CDR1 MNHNY and CDR2 SVGAGI come from the germline V gene (reference sequence). CDR3 length: 15 amino acids. V lost 5 bases and J lost 10; bases outside the gene matches: 14.

In DNA, the CDR3 is TGCGCCAGCAGCTTGCTTTGGAGTAATGAAAAACTGTTTTTT. It codes for CASSLLWSNEKLFF. The rearrangement uses TRBV5-1 and TRBJ1-4; no clear D. V was cut by 1 base and J by 4 bases, with 8 bases left in between. From germline, CDR1 is SGHRS and CDR2 YFSETQ. This CDR3 is built from 14 residues.

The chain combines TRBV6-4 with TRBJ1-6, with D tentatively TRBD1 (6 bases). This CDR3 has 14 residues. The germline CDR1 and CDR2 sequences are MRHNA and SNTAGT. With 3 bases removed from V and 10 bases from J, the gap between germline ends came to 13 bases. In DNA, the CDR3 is TGTGCCAGCAGTGAATTGGGGGCCGGATCACCCCTCCACTTT. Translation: CASSELGAGSPLHF.

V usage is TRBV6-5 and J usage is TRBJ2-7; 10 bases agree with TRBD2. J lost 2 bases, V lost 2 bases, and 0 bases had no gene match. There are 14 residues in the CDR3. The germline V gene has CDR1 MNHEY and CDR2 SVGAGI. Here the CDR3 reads CASSYTSGAYEQYF. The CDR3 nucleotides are TGTGCCAGCAGTTACACTAGCGGGGCCTACGAGCAGTACTTC.

CDR3: CASHPTGNNQPQHF. The CDR3 DNA follows: TGTGCCAGCCATCCGACCGGGAACAATCAGCCCCAGCATTTT. The rearrangement uses TRBV19 and TRBJ1-5; D remains ambiguous. CDR3 length: 14 amino acids. With 9 bases removed from V and 3 bases from J, the gap between germline ends came to 15 bases. The V gene's germline CDR1 is LNHDA and CDR2 SQIVND (reference sequence). Together with reference TRBV19 and TRBJ1-5, the CDR3 gives the full variable domain: DGGITQSPKYLFRKEGQNVTLSCEQNLNHDAMYWYRQDPGQGLRLIYYSQIVNDFQKGDIAEGYSVSREKKESFPLTVTSAQKNPTAFYLCASHPTGNNQPQHFGDGTRLSIL.

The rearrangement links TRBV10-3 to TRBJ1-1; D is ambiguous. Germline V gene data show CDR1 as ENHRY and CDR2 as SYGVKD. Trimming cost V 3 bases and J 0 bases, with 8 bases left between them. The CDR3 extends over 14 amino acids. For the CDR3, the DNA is TGTGCCATCAGTGACCCACGGGTGAACACTGAAGCTTTCTTT. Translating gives CAISDPRVNTEAFF.

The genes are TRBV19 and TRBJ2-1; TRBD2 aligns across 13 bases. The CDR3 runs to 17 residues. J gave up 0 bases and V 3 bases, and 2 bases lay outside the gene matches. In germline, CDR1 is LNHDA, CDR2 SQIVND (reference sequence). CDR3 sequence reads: CASSIRTSGSSYNEQFF. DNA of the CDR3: TGTGCCAGTAGTATCCGGACTAGCGGGAGCTCCTACAATGAGCAGTTCTTC.